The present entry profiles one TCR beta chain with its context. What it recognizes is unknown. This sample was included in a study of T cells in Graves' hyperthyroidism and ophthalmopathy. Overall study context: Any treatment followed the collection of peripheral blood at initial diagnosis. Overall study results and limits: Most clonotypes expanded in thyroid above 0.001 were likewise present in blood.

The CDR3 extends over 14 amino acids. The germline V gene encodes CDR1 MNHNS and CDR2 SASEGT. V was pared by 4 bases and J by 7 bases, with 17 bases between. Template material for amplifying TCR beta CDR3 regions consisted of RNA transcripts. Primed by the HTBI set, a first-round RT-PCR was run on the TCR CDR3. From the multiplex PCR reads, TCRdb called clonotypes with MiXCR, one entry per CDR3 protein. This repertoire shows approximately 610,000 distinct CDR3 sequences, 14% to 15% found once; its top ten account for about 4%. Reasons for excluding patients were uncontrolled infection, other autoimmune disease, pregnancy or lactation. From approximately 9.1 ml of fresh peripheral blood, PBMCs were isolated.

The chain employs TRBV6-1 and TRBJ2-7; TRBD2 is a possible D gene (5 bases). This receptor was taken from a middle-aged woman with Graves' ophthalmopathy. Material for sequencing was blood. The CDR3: CASSGSRNPGEQYF. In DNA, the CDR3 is TGTGCCAGCAGTGGTTCACGAAACCCGGGGGAGCAGTACTTC.